The 2 T cell receptor beta chains below all came from one sample that was sequenced in a study of blood T cell repertoires in COVID-19. This table comes from immunoSEQ multiplex PCR, and its TCRdb copy is limited to in-frame clones, with some not included. Counted here are roughly 700,000 clones, 70% to 90% occurring once; the ten biggest clones make up roughly 0.25%. Material for sequencing was peripheral blood. All receptors come from a woman aged 18-35 years with acute or convalescent COVID-19.

The rearrangement joins TRBV15 to TRBJ1-5; 7 bases match TRBD1. The junction had 11 bases not matched to a gene; V was cut back by 6 bases and J by 3 bases. Germline-derived CDR1 and CDR2 are LNHNV and YYDKDF (reference sequence). The CDR3 runs 16 residues. CDR3 bases: TGTGCCACCAGGGATACAGGGGCGCATAACAATCAGCCCCAGCATTTT. Residues: CATRDTGAHNNQPQHF.

This chain connects TRBV5-1 to TRBJ2-7, with D unclear. This CDR3 spans 13 amino acids. Germline CDR1 SGHRS, CDR2 YFSETQ. V lost 0 bases to trimming and J lost 3 bases, with 7 bases between them. This chain's CDR3 is CASSLEQNYEQYF. CDR3 nucleotide sequence: TGCGCCAGCAGCTTGGAACAGAACTACGAGCAGTACTTC. Using reference TRBV5-1 and TRBJ2-7 for the parts outside the CDR3, the full variable domain is KAGVTQTPRYLIKTRGQQVTLSCSPISGHRSVSWYQQTPGQGLQFLFEYFSETQRNKGNFPGRFSGRQFSNSRSEMNVSTLELGDSALYLCASSLEQNYEQYFGPGTRLTVT.